The source of this TCR beta chain is a study of lymphopenia after photon versus proton radiotherapy. Findings of the study overall: Proton therapy kept repertoires fairly stable, unlike photons, which gained effector/memory cells. A bigger post-nadir fall in TCR diversity correlated inversely with survival time in deceased patients. Post-nadir diversity loss with photons came from oligoclonal expansion, particularly CD8+ Temra cells. Authors raise, but do not show, better survival with proton therapy.

Trimming cost V 5 bases and J 3 bases, with 7 bases left between them. CDR3 length: 12 residues. Per germline, CDR1 SGHRS and CDR2 YFSETQ. The repertoire was sequenced with immunoSEQ multiplex PCR; TCRdb's copy has only in-frame clones and lacks some. Among roughly 45,000 clones listed, less than 90% were seen once. Points on this clone: What it binds is not known.

The sequence came from a man between 40 and 49 years old with gastric cancer. The sample here was peripheral blood, taken from a patient treated with photon-based radiotherapy. The rearrangement links TRBV5-1 to TRBJ2-3; possibly TRBD2 for D (5 bases). CDR3: CASRLVTDTQYF. For the CDR3, the DNA is TGCGCCAGCAGACTAGTTACAGATACGCAGTATTTT.